The 17 T cell receptor beta chains below all came from one sample that was sequenced in a study of neurological immune-mediated disorders (dated by TCRdb to about 2019). Library prep was done by 5' RACE. The sequencing machine was an Illumina HiSeq 2500. TCRdb reanalyzed the raw reads on its own, using fastp at Q25 for trimming and MiXCR for clone calling, and kept in-frame beta chains. Rows are unified per CDR3 protein, each entry keeping the most common DNA and genes. The sample table holds roughly 25,000 distinct CDR3 sequences, of which more than 2% were seen once. The ten biggest clones cover about 2.5% of the sample. Sequenced sample: PBMCs. The receptors shown here come from a woman between 45 and 65 years old with multiple sclerosis.

This clonotype was counted ten times or more. The chain has TRBV29-1 and TRBJ1-5; TRBD1 matches 9 bases. The V segment lost 4 bases and the J segment 2 bases; nucleotides outside the gene matches: 3. This CDR3 has 14 residues. Germline V gives CDR1 SQVTM, CDR2 ANQGSEA. DNA of the CDR3: TGCAGCGTTGGGACAGGGGCCCGCAATCAGCCCCAGCATTTT. Translated: CSVGTGARNQPQHF.

This clonotype was observed a handful of times. The V gene is TRBV5-6, the J gene TRBJ1-1; D is perhaps TRBD1 (5 bases). Germline V gene lookup returns CDR1 SGHDT and CDR2 YYEEEE. Trimming took 2 bases from V and 5 from J, leaving 7 bases between them. The CDR3 extends over 12 amino acids. The CDR3 loop reads CASSFGGTEAFF. CDR3 DNA: TGTGCCAGCAGCTTCGGGGGAACTGAAGCTTTCTTT.

The table lists this clonotype with many counts. The J gene is TRBJ2-1, the V gene TRBV12-3 or TRBV12-4; 7 bases match TRBD2. V lost 7 bases, J lost 14 bases, and 17 bases stayed unmatched. The CDR3 length is 14 residues. The CDR3 protein is CASKVGGYGTKEFF. As DNA, the CDR3 is TGTGCCAGCAAAGTCGGGGGTTACGGGACTAAGGAGTTCTTC.

This clonotype was detected many times. The chain combines TRBV5-1 with TRBJ2-7, with TRBD1 matching over 11 bases. The CDR3 has 16 amino acids. Trimming cost V 5 bases and J 2 bases; bases outside gene matches: 9. The V gene's germline CDR1 is SGHRS and CDR2 YFSETQ. CDR3 in DNA: TGCGCCAGCAGGTTTTCCCTGGACAGGGGGCCCTACGAGCAGTACTTC. Translating it yields CASRFSLDRGPYEQYF.

The sample holds a few counts of this clonotype. The junction departs from germline at one end; a sequencing error may be responsible. The V gene is TRBV7-3, the J gene TRBJ2-6, with 8 positions matching TRBD1. Germline CDR1 reads SGHTA; CDR2 reads FQGTGA. The CDR3 runs to 14 residues. CDR3 in amino acids: CASSQGAGAKVLTF. The CDR3, as DNA: TGTGCCAGCTCCCAGGGGGCAGGGGCCAAAGTCCTGACTTTC.

This clonotype has a handful of counts. A read error is possible here, since a much larger clone lies one base away. This likely comes from a read error, as the CDR3 has no conserved phenylalanine or tryptophan at its end. The chain has TRBV18 and TRBJ1-4; D is unclear. Trimming shortened V by 1 base and J by 0 bases, and 6 bases separated the two germline ends. Germline loops: CDR1 KGHSH, CDR2 LQKENI. The CDR3 contains 15 residues. CDR3 amino acids: CASSPLGTTNEKLFC. The CDR3 DNA reads as TGTGCCAGCTCACCACTTGGGACAACTAATGAAAAACTGTTTTGT.

This clonotype was detected many times. This chain joins TRBV18 and TRBJ1-1, with D unresolved. The CDR3 runs to 14 residues. V gave up 6 bases and J gave up 1 base, with 12 bases separating them. CDR1 is KGHSH, CDR2 LQKENI, per germline. The CDR3 DNA sequence: TGTGCCAGCTCTCGATTCTCCGGGAACACTGAAGCTTTCTTT. This encodes CASSRFSGNTEAFF. Full variable domain (remainder filled in from reference TRBV18 and TRBJ1-1): NAGVMQNPRHLVRRRGQEARLRCSPMKGHSHVYWYRQLPEEGLKFMVYLQKENIIDESGMPKERFSAEFPKEGPSILRIQQVVRGDSAAYFCASSRFSGNTEAFFGQGTRLTVV.

This clonotype has a handful of counts. The chain carries TRBV20-1 and TRBJ2-7; D unclear. The V and J ends lost 3 bases and 7 bases respectively, with 16 bases between them. Germline CDR1 DFQATT, CDR2 SNEGSKA (reference sequence). The CDR3 is made up of 13 amino acids. The CDR3 DNA follows: TGCAGTGCTAGTCCCCTACTTCCCGGGGAGCAGTACTTC. Translation gives CSASPLLPGEQYF.

This clonotype was detected many times. The chain has TRBV5-5 and TRBJ2-3, with unresolved D. CDR3 length: 14 residues. CDR1 and CDR2 from the germline V gene are SGHKS and YYEKEE (reference sequence). V dropped 4 bases and J dropped 2 bases, with 11 bases sitting between them. The CDR3 reads CASSLLSDTDTQYF. The CDR3 DNA is TGTGCCAGCAGCCTCCTCTCGGACACAGATACGCAGTATTTT.

As for this clonotype: A much more abundant neighbour one base away suggests this may be a read error. The chain is built from TRBV7-6 and TRBJ2-7, with D possibly being TRBD1 (5 bases). The V and J ends lost 3 bases and 7 bases respectively, with 13 bases between them. The germline gives CDR1 SGHVS, CDR2 FNYEAQ. This CDR3 comprises 13 residues. DNA of the CDR3: TGTGCCAGCAGCTTTGGGGCAGGGTTAGAGCAGTACTTC. It translates to CASSFGAGLEQYF.

Ten or more counts support this clonotype. The rearrangement links TRBV20-1 to TRBJ2-4; D not resolved. V shed 6 bases and J shed 0 bases, with 12 bases lying between them. The CDR3 covers 14 residues. Germline-derived CDR1 and CDR2 are DFQATT and SNEGSKA (reference sequence). This CDR3 reads CSAPRQVAKNIQYF. The CDR3 DNA follows: TGCAGTGCCCCCCGCCAGGTAGCCAAAAACATTCAGTACTTC.

This clonotype was recorded many times. This chain uses TRBV6-6 with TRBJ1-1; D uncertain. The CDR3 has 11 residues. Trimming cost V 6 bases and J 11 bases, with 13 bases left between them. Germline CDR1 is MNHNY and CDR2 is SVGAGI (reference sequence). The CDR3, as DNA: TGTGCCAGCAGCCCGGCGGGCCGGGCTTTCTTT. Encoded protein: CASSPAGRAFF.

This clonotype was counted at least ten times. This chain links TRBV7-2 with TRBJ2-3; 10 nucleotides align to TRBD2. V gave up 1 base and J gave up 6 bases; unmatched junction bases: 7. This CDR3 is built from 16 residues. The germline V gene has CDR1 SGHTA and CDR2 FQGNSA. CDR3 DNA: TGTGCCAGCAGCTTAGTGGGTAGCGGGAGGCCGGATACGCAGTATTTT. It codes for CASSLVGSGRPDTQYF.

By share, this clonotype counts as medium-sized. The chain employs TRBV3-1 and TRBJ2-2; TRBD1 matches 10 bases. This CDR3 is 16 amino acids long. Trimming took 4 bases from V and 1 from J; bases not matched to a gene: 3. From germline, CDR1 is LGHDT and CDR2 YNNKEL (reference sequence). CDR3 DNA sequence: TGTGCCAGCAGCCCAGACAGGGGGCTGAACACCGGGGAGCTGTTTTTT. Its translation: CASSPDRGLNTGELFF.

This clonotype has ten or more counts. CDR3 DNA: TGTGCCACCAGGGCCGGCGACGGACAATACACTGAAGCTTTCTTT. Residues: CATRAGDGQYTEAFF. The gene calls are TRBV24-1 and TRBJ1-1; D may be TRBD1 (5 bases). There are 15 residues in the CDR3. Germline V lookup: CDR1 KGHDR, CDR2 SFDVKD. With 7 bases removed from V and 3 bases from J, the gap between germline ends came to 17 bases.

The table lists this clonotype with a few counts. V is TRBV12-3 or TRBV12-4 and J is TRBJ2-3; 7 bases fit TRBD1. The V and J ends lost 6 bases and 1 base, in that order; junction bases with no gene match: 7. CDR3 size: 15 residues. The CDR3 sequence: CASSRGGAGTDTQYF. CDR3 nucleotides: TGTGCCAGCAGCAGAGGGGGCGCGGGCACAGATACGCAGTATTTT.

This clonotype was detected many times. The V and J genes are TRBV20-1 and TRBJ1-1, with D possibly matching TRBD1 (5 bases). V gave up 1 base and J gave up 4 bases, with 13 bases separating them. From germline, CDR1 is DFQATT and CDR2 SNEGSKA (reference sequence). The CDR3 consists of 14 residues. In nucleotides, the CDR3 is TGCAGTGCTAGAGCCCTCCAGGGAGGCACTGAAGCTTTCTTT. It is translated as CSARALQGGTEAFF.